This T cell receptor beta chain emerged from a study of identical twins. The CDR3 length is 16 residues. The germline gives CDR1 MNHEY, CDR2 SMNVEV (reference sequence). Carrying unique molecular identifiers, the cDNA also gained a universal primer site through template switching. MiXCR was run by TCRdb on the 5' RACE reads, yielding one entry per CDR3 protein. The sample gives 1.5 million to 2 million distinct CDR3 sequences, about 31% of which show up once; under 0.35% is in the top ten. The rearrangement links TRBV27 to TRBJ2-5, with TRBD1 matching over 7 bases. The end of the DNA fits TRBJ2-7 better, so the J call may be wrong. The clonotype originates from a newborn girl in good health. Sequenced material: cord blood. The CDR3 protein is CASSLSWQGTVYEQYF. The CDR3 coding sequence is TGTGCCAGCAGTTTAAGTTGGCAAGGGACAGTTTACGAGCAGTACTTC.